These T cell receptor beta chains were read from a single sample in a study of post-analysis software for immune sequencing data. A single record per CDR3 protein comes from TCRdb applying MiXCR to the PCR reads. This table has about 760,000 distinct CDR3 sequences, 30% appearing once. Sequencing input: blood. The receptor set was obtained from a girl aged 10 to 17 with multiple sclerosis. The CDR3 runs from the conserved cysteine through the conserved F or W. D genes are given only for firm matches. Size is omitted from some rows. Given values are once, few, many or a class for expanded clones.

TRBJ1-4	16	.	TRBV7-2	TRBD1	CASSFLVRGRREKLFF	TGTGCCAGCAGCTTTCTGGTCAGGGGGCGAAGAGAAAAACTGTTTTTT
TRBJ2-5	16	few	TRBV19	.	CASSMGTPEGQETQYF	TGTGCCAGTAGTATGGGGACACCAGAAGGACAAGAGACCCAGTACTTC
TRBJ1-2	14	few	TRBV9	TRBD1	CASSVSTGERGYTF	TGTGCCAGCAGCGTCTCGACAGGGGAACGTGGCTACACCTTC
TRBJ2-1	13	few	TRBV11-2	.	CASSLEGGSEQFF	TGTGCCAGCAGCTTAGAGGGTGGGAGTGAGCAGTTCTTC
TRBJ2-1	14	few	TRBV25-1	.	CASTRGGPRNEQFF	TGTGCCAGTACGAGGGGGGGGCCTAGAAATGAGCAGTTCTTC
TRBJ1-2	12	.	TRBV20-1	.	CSASPGGGGYTF	TGCAGTGCTAGTCCCGGGGGGGGAGGCTACACCTTC
TRBJ2-2	16	.	TRBV7-9	TRBD2	CASSPPSGGGTGELFF	TGTGCCAGCAGCCCCCCCAGCGGCGGGGGGACCGGGGAGCTGTTTTTT
TRBJ2-7	15	few	TRBV20-1	.	CSTRRRRIDSYEQYF	TGCAGTACAAGACGGCGGCGGATTGACTCCTACGAGCAGTACTTC
TRBJ2-1	15	few	TRBV7-2	.	CASSHRDPNEGEQFF	TGTGCCAGCAGCCACCGGGACCCAAATGAGGGGGAGCAGTTCTTC
TRBJ2-1	16	.	TRBV28	TRBD2	CASSYLAGAPYNEQFF	TGTGCCAGCTCGTACCTAGCGGGCGCGCCCTACAATGAGCAGTTCTTC
TRBJ2-7	17	once	TRBV5-4	.	CASRCTPQGEKTYEQYF	TGTGCCAGCAGATGCACGCCCCAGGGAGAGAAAACTTACGAGCAGTACTTC
TRBJ2-5	18	.	TRBV7-2	TRBD2	CASSGIQGTSGTLETQYF	TGTGCCAGCAGCGGAATACAGGGGACTAGCGGAACCCTAGAGACCCAGTACTTC
TRBJ2-1	13	many	TRBV2	.	CASSEQGFNEQFF	TGTGCCAGCAGTGAACAGGGATTCAATGAGCAGTTCTTC
TRBJ2-7	15	.	TRBV4-1	.	CASSQVFLPSYEQYF	TGCGCCAGCAGCCAAGTCTTCCTACCCTCCTACGAGCAGTACTTC
TRBJ2-3	13	.	TRBV4-1	.	CASSQDSRTPQYF	TGCGCCAGCAGCCAAGATTCGAGGACACCACAGTATTTT